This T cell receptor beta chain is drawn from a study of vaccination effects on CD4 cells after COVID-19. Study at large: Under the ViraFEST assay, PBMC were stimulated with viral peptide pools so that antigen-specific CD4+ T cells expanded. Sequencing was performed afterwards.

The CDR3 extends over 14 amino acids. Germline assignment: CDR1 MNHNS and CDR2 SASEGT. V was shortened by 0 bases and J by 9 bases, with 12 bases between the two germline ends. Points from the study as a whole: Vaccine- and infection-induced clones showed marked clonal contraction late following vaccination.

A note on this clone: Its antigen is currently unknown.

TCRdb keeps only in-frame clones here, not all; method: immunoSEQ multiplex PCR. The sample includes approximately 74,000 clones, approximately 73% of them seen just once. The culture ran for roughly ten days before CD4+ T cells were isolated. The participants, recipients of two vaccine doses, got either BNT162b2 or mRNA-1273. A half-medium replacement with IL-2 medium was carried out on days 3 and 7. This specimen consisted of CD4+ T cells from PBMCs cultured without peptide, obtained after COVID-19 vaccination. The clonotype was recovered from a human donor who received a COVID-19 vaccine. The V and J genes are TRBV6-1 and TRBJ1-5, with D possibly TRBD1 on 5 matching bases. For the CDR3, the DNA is TGTGCCAGCAGTGAAGCGTTAGGGGATCGGCCCCAGCATTTT. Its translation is CASSEALGDRPQHF.